Sequencing of this T cell receptor (beta chain) was carried out in a study of regulatory T cells in long-lasting Graves disease. In the study overall: New Graves' disease cases had less than 3 months of antithyroid drugs. Study-wide results and limits: Newly diagnosed Graves' patients had higher TCR diversity than persistent ones.

TCR beta libraries were built with iRepertoire HTBI primers and Arm-PCR of CDR3 regions. One entry per CDR3 protein, called by TCRdb with MiXCR from the multiplex PCR reads. The profile shows approximately 400,000 distinct CDR3 sequences, around 16% of them singletons. Described time point: newly diagnosed GD, antithyroid drugs for less than 3 months. PBMCs provided the RNA from which the TCR library was made. This clonotype turned up a few times. Its antigen is unknown. Trimming at V came to 7 bases and at J to 2 bases, leaving 7 bases not matched to a gene. This CDR3 contains 14 residues. Germline CDR1 is MNHEY and CDR2 is SMNVEV (reference sequence).

This TCR was recovered from a female donor with Graves disease. This specimen consisted of peripheral blood mononuclear cells (PBMCs), obtained at new diagnosis, from a patient treated with antithyroid drugs. The chain carries TRBV27 and TRBJ2-7; 8 positions match TRBD1. The CDR3 spells CASNLLQGAYEQYF. CDR3 sequence (DNA): TGTGCCAGCAATTTGTTACAGGGGGCCTACGAGCAGTACTTC.